This T cell receptor beta chain was sequenced in a study of blood T cell repertoires in COVID-19. Whole-study context: The United States, Italy and Spain provided the acute and convalescent COVID-19 samples. PBMCs, B-cell-depleted T cells, or T cells provided the cDNA or gDNA that made up the material.

Per the study methods: Estimated nucleated cell counts came from reference gene primer amplification. Some clones are missing from TCRdb's copy, which holds only in-frame ones; the method was immunoSEQ multiplex PCR. V and J calls and clone size are copied from that table; D and trimming were computed from the DNA. The data contain roughly 55,000 clones, around 87% of them singletons. CDR1 and CDR2 from the germline V gene are SGHTA and FQGNSA. The length of the CDR3 is 14 residues. Trimming removed 5 bases from V and 10 bases from J, with 15 bases in between. The sequence was collected from a man between 60 and 75 years old with active or convalescent COVID-19. The sequenced sample consisted of peripheral blood. The rearrangement links TRBV7-2 to TRBJ1-6; perhaps TRBD1 as D (5 bases). The CDR3 DNA reads TGTGCCAGCAGCCCGGGACTTAGTGGCTCACCCCTCCACTTT. Translation gives CASSPGLSGSPLHF.